This T cell receptor beta chain was retrieved from a study of HIV-infected patients and healthy controls (dated by TCRdb to 2014 to 2015). Regarding the study in general: The question the study tested was whether immune perturbation and reconstitution could be captured by deep TCR repertoire sequencing of small blood samples from HIV patients. Broad study findings and their caveats: The use of whole blood limited sequencing depth and precluded separation of the dynamics of distinct T-cell subpopulations. A major limit on how widely the findings apply, in the view of the authors, was that only sixteen HIV-infected individuals were processed. Mean usage differed significantly between HIV-infected patients and controls for eight alpha and eight beta V genes. Healthy control repertoires showed roughly threefold more distinct CDR3s and higher Shannon diversity than untreated HIV+ repertoires. In size-matched repertoire data, the apparent post-therapy recovery of the Gini index in HIV-infected patients was not replicated. By Jaccard index and by the count of highly shared sequences, healthy controls shared more CDR3s between individuals than HIV+ patients did. The observed differences in diversity were not explained by the slight differences in age and sex profiles between the study cohorts. Rare events from HIV-infected data received too much weight under size-matching, and comparisons were complicated by unequal numbers of distinct sequences between patients and controls. HIV-infected repertoires showed significantly elevated mean Gini indices relative to controls, which possibly reflects oligoclonality. During therapy, a significant decrease in frequency was seen for HIV-associated CDR3s, whereas no significant change was found for CMV-associated CDR3s, although most of them became more frequent. HLA typing of donors was not performed in the study. Alpha-beta chain pairing was not determined in the samples. Alpha-chain CDR3s from MAIT cells appeared at high frequency in healthy controls but were severely depleted in HIV+ repertoires.

The CDR3 runs 17 amino acids, cysteine and phenylalanine included. The entry retains the CDR3 DNA only, 51 bases that are in frame from base 1. V and J are truncated by 0 bases and 0 bases respectively, leaving an intervening sequence of 9 bases. CDR1 ENHRY and CDR2 SYGVKD are derived from the germline V gene. Whole blood was used without cell fractionation, so all unsorted peripheral T cells were reflected in the repertoire. About 9 uninfected healthy donors were sampled as controls, a few of whom were sampled twice roughly three months apart. An approximately 2.6 ml sample of peripheral blood was drawn into Tempus tubes for RNA extraction. The TURBO-DNase kit was used to remove leftover genomic DNA, and GLOBINclear was used to deplete globin mRNA. This clonotype has only a few counts. The antigen it recognizes is unknown. No much larger clonotype is one base removed from it; base qualities were not supplied.

SuperScript III was used to reverse transcribe 500 ng RNA with primers targeting the alpha and beta constant regions. Alpha and beta chain libraries were generated separately via chain-specific third strand synthesis with multiplexing indices. The protocol used a single primer pair to amplify all rearrangements within a chain, which avoided primer bias, and attached molecular barcodes to each cDNA molecule. T4 RNA Ligase 1 joined purified cDNA to a 5' RACE adapter that carried a random hexamer and the SP2 sequencing primer site. With slow temperature ramps used to favor optimal annealing, second strand synthesis was primed from the SP2 site with Phusion polymerase. Two random hexamer sequences, both added before amplification and joined together, made up the 12-nucleotide barcode of each molecule. P5 and P7 adapter elements plus a second index were added in a short first PCR, which was followed by a 23-cycle amplification PCR with P5s and P7 primers. In total the libraries went through around 26 PCR cycles, after which the libraries were quantified on a Qubit, sized on a Bioanalyzer, and diluted to 4 nM. Sequencing of the normalized libraries was done on an Illumina MiSeq using 2 x 250 paired-end kits. Reverse transcription reactions were cleaned up on MinElute columns and eluted into 9.5 to 10 ul Tris-Cl. A 1:1 ratio of AMPure XP beads was used to clean the adapter ligations after they had run for approximately 20 hours at 16 degrees C. Per the original workflow: Demultiplexed FASTQ files were processed with a modified Decombinator that output V, J, insert and barcode information. Any sequence that shared a barcode yet differed from the dominant sequence was discarded as an error, and the number of original cDNA molecules was estimated by counting barcodes clustered at Levenshtein distance 3. Downstream analyses used R packages ineq, vegan, igraph and RCytoscape, with IMGT nomenclature and CDR3 definitions. The authors computed V gene usage over distinct sequences and counted each TCR a single time to avoid skew from clonal expansion. Similarity networks connected unique CDR3 amino acid sequences within a donor whenever two sequences differed by a single Levenshtein edit. Published HIV-specific CDR3s (roughly 92 alpha, several hundred beta) and CMV-specific CDR3s (roughly 13 alpha, about 250 beta) were assembled and queried against the repertoires. Random subsampling to size-matched repertoires showed patients' decreased diversity was not caused by their lower sequence numbers. TCRdb handled the public reads itself, with Q25 trimming in fastp and clone calling in MiXCR, and kept productive beta chains. Under each unique CDR3 protein, matching rows form one entry showing the most common genes and DNA. TCRdb assigned the V and J calls; the authors' analysis was not used. In all, the sample holds approximately 25,000 distinct CDR3 sequences, and roughly 8.7% of those were seen once. Jointly, the top ten make up about 4% of the sample.

The chain couples TRBV10-3 to TRBJ2-6; the D gene cannot be resolved reliably. Material for sequencing was blood. This clonotype was sampled from an adult in good health. The nucleotide sequence reads TGTGCCATCAGTGAGTCGGTTGTCAGCTCTGGGGCCAACGTCCTGACTTTC. Translation gives CAISESVVSSGANVLTF.